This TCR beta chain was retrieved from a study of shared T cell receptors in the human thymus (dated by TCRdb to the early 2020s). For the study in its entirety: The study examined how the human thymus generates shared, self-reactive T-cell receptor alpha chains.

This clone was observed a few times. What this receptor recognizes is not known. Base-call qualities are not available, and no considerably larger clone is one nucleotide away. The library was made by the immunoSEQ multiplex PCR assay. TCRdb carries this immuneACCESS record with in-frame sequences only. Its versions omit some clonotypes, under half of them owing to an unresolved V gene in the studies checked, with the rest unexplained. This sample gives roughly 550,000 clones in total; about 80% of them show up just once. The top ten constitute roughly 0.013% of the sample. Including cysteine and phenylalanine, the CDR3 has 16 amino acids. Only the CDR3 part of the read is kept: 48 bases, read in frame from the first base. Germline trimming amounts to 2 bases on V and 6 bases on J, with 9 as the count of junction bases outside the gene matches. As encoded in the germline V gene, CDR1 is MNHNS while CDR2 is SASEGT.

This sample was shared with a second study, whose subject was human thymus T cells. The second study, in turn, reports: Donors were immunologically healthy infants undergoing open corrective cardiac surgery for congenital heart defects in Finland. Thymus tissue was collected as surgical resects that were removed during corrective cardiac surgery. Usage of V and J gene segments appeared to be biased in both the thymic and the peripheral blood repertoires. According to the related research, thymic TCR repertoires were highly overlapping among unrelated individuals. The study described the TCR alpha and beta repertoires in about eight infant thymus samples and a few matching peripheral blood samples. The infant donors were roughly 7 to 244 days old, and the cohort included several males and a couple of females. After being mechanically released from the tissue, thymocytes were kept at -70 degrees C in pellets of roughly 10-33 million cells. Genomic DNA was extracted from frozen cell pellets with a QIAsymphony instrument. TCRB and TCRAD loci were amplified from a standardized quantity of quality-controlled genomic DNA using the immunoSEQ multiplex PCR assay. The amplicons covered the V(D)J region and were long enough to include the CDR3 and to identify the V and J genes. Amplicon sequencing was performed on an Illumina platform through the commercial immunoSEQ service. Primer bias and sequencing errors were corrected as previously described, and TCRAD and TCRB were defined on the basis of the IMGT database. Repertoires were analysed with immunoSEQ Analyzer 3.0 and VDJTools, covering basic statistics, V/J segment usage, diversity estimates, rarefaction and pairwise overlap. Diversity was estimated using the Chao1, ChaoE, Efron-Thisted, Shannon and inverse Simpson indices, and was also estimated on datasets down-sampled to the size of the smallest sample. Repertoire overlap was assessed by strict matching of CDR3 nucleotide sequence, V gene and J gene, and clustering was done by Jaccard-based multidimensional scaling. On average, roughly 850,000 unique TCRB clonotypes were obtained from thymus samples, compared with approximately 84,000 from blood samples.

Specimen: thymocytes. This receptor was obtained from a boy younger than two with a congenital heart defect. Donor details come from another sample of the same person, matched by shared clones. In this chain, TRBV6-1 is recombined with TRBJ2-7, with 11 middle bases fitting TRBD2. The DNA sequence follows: TGTGCCAGCAGTGAACTAGCGGGAGGCCCGTCCGGCGAGCAGTACTTC. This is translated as CASSELAGGPSGEQYF.